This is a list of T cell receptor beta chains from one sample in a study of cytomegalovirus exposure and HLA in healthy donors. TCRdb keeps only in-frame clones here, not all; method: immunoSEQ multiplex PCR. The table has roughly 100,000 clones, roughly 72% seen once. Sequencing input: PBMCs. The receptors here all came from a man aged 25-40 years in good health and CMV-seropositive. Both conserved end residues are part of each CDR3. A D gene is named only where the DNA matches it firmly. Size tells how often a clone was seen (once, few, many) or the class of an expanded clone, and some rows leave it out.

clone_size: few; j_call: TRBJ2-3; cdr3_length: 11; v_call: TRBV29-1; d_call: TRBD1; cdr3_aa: CSVRQGDTQYF; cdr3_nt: TGCAGCGTCAGACAGGGAGATACGCAGTATTTT
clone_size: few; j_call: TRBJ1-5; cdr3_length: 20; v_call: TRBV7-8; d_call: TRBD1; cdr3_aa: CASSPQALGQAGIDNQPQHF; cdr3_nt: TGTGCCAGCAGCCCTCAGGCCCTCGGACAGGCAGGTATCGATAATCAGCCCCAGCATTTT
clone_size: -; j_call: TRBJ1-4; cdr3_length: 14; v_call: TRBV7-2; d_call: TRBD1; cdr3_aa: CASSPDREFEKLFF; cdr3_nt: TGTGCCAGCAGCCCTGACAGGGAGTTTGAAAAACTGTTTTTT
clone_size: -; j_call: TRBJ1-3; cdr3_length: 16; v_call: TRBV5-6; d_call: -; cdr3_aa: CASSSPQGGSGNTIYF; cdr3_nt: TGTGCCAGCAGCTCCCCTCAGGGTGGCTCTGGAAACACCATATATTTT
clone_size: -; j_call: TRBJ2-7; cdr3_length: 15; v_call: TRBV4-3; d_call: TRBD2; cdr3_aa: CASSQEIAGAYEQYF; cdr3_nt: TGCGCCAGCAGCCAAGAAATAGCGGGGGCCTACGAGCAGTACTTC
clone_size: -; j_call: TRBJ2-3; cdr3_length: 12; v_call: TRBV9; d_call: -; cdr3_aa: CASSSVTDTQYF; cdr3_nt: TGTGCCAGCAGCTCAGTCACAGATACGCAGTATTTT
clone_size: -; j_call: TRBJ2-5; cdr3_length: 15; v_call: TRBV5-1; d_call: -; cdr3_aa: CASSSRSGAVETQYF; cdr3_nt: TGCGCCAGCAGCTCCCGTTCAGGGGCGGTGGAGACCCAGTACTTC
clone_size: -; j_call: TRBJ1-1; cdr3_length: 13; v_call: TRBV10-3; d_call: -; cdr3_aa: CASRPGGRTEAFF; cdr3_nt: TGTGCCTCCAGGCCCGGGGGGCGGACTGAAGCTTTCTTT
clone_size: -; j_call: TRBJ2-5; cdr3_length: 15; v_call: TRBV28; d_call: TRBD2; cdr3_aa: CASSSGSGVVETQYF; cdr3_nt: TGTGCCAGCAGTTCGGGTAGCGGGGTAGTGGAGACCCAGTACTTC
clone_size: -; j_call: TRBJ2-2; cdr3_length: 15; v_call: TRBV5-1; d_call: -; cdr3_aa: CASSLGDGGPGELFF; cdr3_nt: TGCGCCAGCAGCTTGGGTGATGGGGGCCCCGGGGAGCTGTTTTTT
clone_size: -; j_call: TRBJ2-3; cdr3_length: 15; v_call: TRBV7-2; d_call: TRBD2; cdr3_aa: CASSFTSGRIDTQYF; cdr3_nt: TGTGCCAGCAGCTTCACTAGCGGGAGGATAGATACGCAGTATTTT
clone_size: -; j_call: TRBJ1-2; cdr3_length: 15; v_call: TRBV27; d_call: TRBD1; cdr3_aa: CASLPGGPANYGYTF; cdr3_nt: TGTGCCAGCCTACCAGGGGGACCAGCTAACTATGGCTACACCTTC
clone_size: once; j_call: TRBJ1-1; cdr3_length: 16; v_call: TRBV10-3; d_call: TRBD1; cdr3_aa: CAISDTGQPLNTEAFF; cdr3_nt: TGTGCCATCAGTGATACGGGACAGCCCCTGAACACTGAAGCTTTCTTT
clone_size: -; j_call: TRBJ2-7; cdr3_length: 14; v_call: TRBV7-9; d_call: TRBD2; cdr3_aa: CSSSPGGAPYEQYF; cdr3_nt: TGTTCCAGCAGCCCCGGGGGGGCTCCCTACGAGCAGTACTTC